This paragraph reports one T cell receptor beta chain. Its antigen remains unidentified. TCR sequencing used cDNA made by reverse transcription of extracted RNA. Method: immunoSEQ multiplex PCR; TCRdb's copy keeps in-frame clones and lacks some. The sample shows about 180,000 clones, approximately 62% of them seen only once. The investigators collected lesional scalp punch biopsies and peripheral blood from alopecia areata patients. The sample belongs to a study of CD8+ T cells in alopecia areata. Study summary: For the treated group, dosing was oral tofacitinib at 5 to 10 mg twice daily. Dosing with tofacitinib proceeded for 6 to 18 months, followed by 6 months off drug.

Study-level results: Patients showed less clear TCR sequence sharing than mice, possibly partly because of HLA diversity.

Sequenced material: CD4+ T cells sorted from blood, taken at week 0. This TCR was sampled from a human donor with alopecia areata.

CDR3 in DNA: TGTGCCAGCAGTGAATGGAATTCACCCCTCCACTTT. Protein product: CASSEWNSPLHF. The genes are TRBV25-1 and TRBJ1-6; D uncertain. This CDR3 region has 12 residues. From germline, CDR1 is MGHDK and CDR2 SYGVNS. V was pared by 1 base and J by 7 bases, with 2 bases between.